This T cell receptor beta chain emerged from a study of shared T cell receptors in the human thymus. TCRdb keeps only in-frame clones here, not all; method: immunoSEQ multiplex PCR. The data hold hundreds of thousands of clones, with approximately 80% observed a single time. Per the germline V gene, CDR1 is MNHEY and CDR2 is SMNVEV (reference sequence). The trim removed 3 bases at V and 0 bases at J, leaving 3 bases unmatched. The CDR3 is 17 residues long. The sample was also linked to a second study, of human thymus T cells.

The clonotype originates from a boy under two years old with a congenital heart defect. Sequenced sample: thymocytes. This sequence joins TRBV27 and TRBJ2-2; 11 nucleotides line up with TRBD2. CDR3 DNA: TGTGCCAGCAGTTTCCGACTAGCGGGGACGAACACCGGGGAGCTGTTTTTT. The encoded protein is CASSFRLAGTNTGELFF.